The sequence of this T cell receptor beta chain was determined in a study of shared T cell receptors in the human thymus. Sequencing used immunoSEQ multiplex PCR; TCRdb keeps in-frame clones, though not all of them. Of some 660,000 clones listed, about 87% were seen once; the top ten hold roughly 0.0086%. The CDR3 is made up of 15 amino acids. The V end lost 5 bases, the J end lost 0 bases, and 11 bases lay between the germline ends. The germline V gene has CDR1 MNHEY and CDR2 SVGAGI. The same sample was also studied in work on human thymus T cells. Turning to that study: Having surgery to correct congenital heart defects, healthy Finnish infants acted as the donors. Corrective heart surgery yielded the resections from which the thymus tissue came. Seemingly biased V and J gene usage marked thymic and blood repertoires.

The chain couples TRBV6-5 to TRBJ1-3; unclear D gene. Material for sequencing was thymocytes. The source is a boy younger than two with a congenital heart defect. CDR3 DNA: TGTGCCAGCAGTCCCCTAGGCAGCTCTGGAAACACCATATATTTT. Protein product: CASSPLGSSGNTIYF.